The source of this TCR beta chain is a study of blood T cell repertoires in COVID-19 (TCRdb year 2020). Study-wide context: Collaborator samples came from the United States, Italy and Spain and covered acute and convalescent phases of COVID-19. Sample metadata almost always included a de-identified subject ID, COVID-19 status, age in years and sex. Samples came from the ongoing ImmuneRACE study (first 160 participants) plus 1,254 subjects from 6 global collaborators. Where HLA class I and class II types were available, the types were taken from metadata supplied by the sample provider, not from assay-based typing. Subjects who had been exposed to COVID-19, were actively infected with it, or had recovered from it provided the deeply sampled blood TCRbeta repertoires that made up the dataset. The material from the prospective study consisted of cDNA or gDNA derived from T cells, B-cell-depleted T cells, or PBMCs. The repertoires were made available in a free public database intended to serve as a resource for research on the immune response to SARS-CoV-2.

Overall study results and their limits: The amount of clinical and demographic metadata varied by source and participant and was provided uncurated.

Whole blood was collected in K2EDTA tubes by collaborating institutions according to the institutions' own protocols. For TCRbeta analysis, collaborators shipped samples in one of three forms: frozen whole blood, isolated PBMCs, or DNA extracted from either of those sample types. The CDR3 runs 14 residues from the cysteine to the phenylalanine. Only the CDR3 region is kept as DNA, spanning 42 bases read in frame from base 1. The germline V gene yields SGHAT for CDR1 and FQNNGV for CDR2. Ends trimmed: V by 6 bases, J by 10 bases; bases unmatched to a gene: 5. A note on this clone: The specificity of this receptor is unknown. No much larger clone exists at a distance of one base, and base qualities are not known.

TCRbeta CDR3 regions were amplified from genomic DNA by means of the immunoSEQ Assay, a bias-controlled multiplex PCR. On the authors' methods: Within the assay, amplification of reference gene primers was used to estimate how many nucleated cells each sample contained. To quantify the absolute abundance of each unique TCRbeta CDR3 rearrangement, sequence reads were collapsed and filtered. For each sample, productive Simpson clonality was calculated as the square root of Simpson's diversity index over productive rearrangements. TCRdb carries this immuneACCESS record with in-frame sequences only. Its versions omit some clonotypes, under half of them owing to an unresolved V gene in the studies checked, with the rest unexplained. For V, J and clone size, that table is used; D and trimming come from the DNA. Counted in this sample were 160,000 or so clones; just under 80% of them appeared once. The ten largest clones represent about 14% of the sample.

The chain is assembled from TRBV11-2 and TRBJ2-1, and 14 junctional nucleotides match TRBD2. The sequenced material came from peripheral blood. The sequence was collected from an elderly woman with acute or convalescent COVID-19. Here the CDR3 is given as CASRGLAGDGEQFF. The DNA is TGTGCCAGCAGGGGACTAGCGGGAGATGGGGAGCAGTTCTTC.